These 21 T cell receptor beta chains originate from one sample sequenced in a study of cytomegalovirus exposure and HLA in healthy donors. Amplification used 60 Vbeta primers and 13 Jbeta primers. Here immunoSEQ multiplex PCR was the method, and the copy in TCRdb shows in-frame clones only, minus some. The sample gives approximately 170,000 clones, around 80% of which show up once; 7% is in the top ten. The specimen was PBMCs. These receptors originate from a woman aged 40 to 49 in good health and CMV-seropositive.

This chain uses TRBV29-1 with TRBJ1-2; 7 bases align to TRBD1. V shed 6 bases and J 4 bases; nucleotides not matched to a gene: 5. The CDR3 runs to 12 residues. Germline CDR1 is SQVTM and CDR2 is ANQGSEA. Here the CDR3 reads CSVPGGGYGYTF. The CDR3 DNA follows: TGCAGCGTCCCAGGGGGAGGCTATGGCTACACCTTC. The entire variable domain, with the rest obtained from reference TRBV29-1 and TRBJ1-2, is as follows: SAVISQKPSRDICQRGTSLTIQCQVDSQVTMMFWYRQQPGQSLTLIATANQGSEATYESGFVIDKFPISRPNLTFSTLTVSNMSPEDSSIYLCSVPGGGYGYTFGSGTRLTVV.

The V gene is TRBV6-1, the J gene TRBJ2-2, with D perhaps TRBD1 (6 bases). The V gene lost 6 bases and the J gene lost 4 bases, with 15 bases spanning the gap. The CDR3 runs to 15 residues. Germline lookup yields CDR1 MNHNS and CDR2 SASEGT. The CDR3 DNA follows: TGTGCCAGCAGGGGGACACGCGCTGGCACCGGGGAGCTGTTTTTT. This gives the protein CASRGTRAGTGELFF.

This chain uses TRBV29-1 with TRBJ1-1; TRBD1 matches 8 bases. The V segment lost 7 bases and the J segment 1 base; nucleotides outside the gene matches: 2. Germline CDR1 reads SQVTM; CDR2 reads ANQGSEA. CDR3 length: 12 residues. This chain's CDR3 is CSGGQGNTEAFF. CDR3 DNA: TGCAGCGGCGGACAGGGGAACACTGAAGCTTTCTTT.

The chain recombines TRBV9 with TRBJ1-1; 8 nucleotides match TRBD1. The CDR3 is made up of 14 amino acids. Trimming cost V 4 bases and J 1 base; bases outside gene matches: 3. The germline V gene has CDR1 SGDLS and CDR2 YYNGEE. The CDR3 DNA reads as TGTGCCAGCAGCTTGCAGGGGGCGAACACTGAAGCTTTCTTT. This sequence encodes CASSLQGANTEAFF.

The chain couples TRBV9 to TRBJ2-3; 10 bases line up with TRBD2. Germline CDR1 reads SGDLS; CDR2 reads YYNGEE. V lost 3 bases and J lost 6; bases outside the gene matches: 10. This CDR3 has 16 amino acids. For the CDR3, the DNA is TGTGCCAGCAGCGCCCGTCTAGCGGGGGCTTACGATACGCAGTATTTT. Residues: CASSARLAGAYDTQYF.

This sequence joins TRBV9 and TRBJ2-3; 8 nucleotides match TRBD2. Germline CDR1 is SGDLS and CDR2 is YYNGEE. The trim removed 0 bases at V and 3 bases at J, leaving 6 bases unmatched. This CDR3 comprises 16 residues. The CDR3 DNA reads TGTGCCAGCAGCGTAGTGGGGCGGGGGGTAACAGATACGCAGTATTTT. Translating it yields CASSVVGRGVTDTQYF.

This chain links TRBV7-2 with TRBJ1-3; 7 bases match TRBD1. Per germline, CDR1 SGHTA and CDR2 FQGNSA. The CDR3 is 12 residues long. V was pared by 8 bases and J by 5 bases, with 3 bases of the junction left unmatched. CDR3 DNA: TGTGCCAGCGGACAGGAACGAAACACCATATATTTT. Translation: CASGQERNTIYF.

The chain uses TRBV7-2 and TRBJ2-2; D possibly corresponds to TRBD2 (5 bases). Trimming removed 7 bases at V and 5 bases at J, with 14 bases between. Germline V gene lookup returns CDR1 SGHTA and CDR2 FQGNSA. The CDR3 runs 14 residues. CDR3 sequence reads: CASIPGLPTGELFF. As DNA, the CDR3 is TGTGCCAGCATCCCAGGACTGCCAACCGGGGAGCTGTTTTTT.

The genes are TRBV6-4 and TRBJ2-3; 9 bases match TRBD2. CDR3 length: 14 amino acids. Germline V gene data show CDR1 as MRHNA and CDR2 as SNTAGT. V shed 3 bases and J 7 bases; nucleotides not matched to a gene: 5. Written as DNA, the CDR3 is TGTGCCAGCAGTGAAAGCGGGGGGCCAAATACGCAGTATTTT. This encodes CASSESGGPNTQYF.

The rearrangement links TRBV15 to TRBJ2-5; perhaps TRBD1 as D (5 bases). The J call could be wrong; TRBJ2-7 is a better fit for the DNA end. The CDR3 is 15 amino acids. From germline, CDR1 is LNHNV and CDR2 YYDKDF (reference sequence). The CDR3 DNA reads TGTGCCACCAGCAAGAGGCAGGCAGGGTCCTACGAGCAGTACTTC. Protein sequence: CATSKRQAGSYEQYF.

This chain connects TRBV7-9 to TRBJ2-3; D is possibly TRBD2 (6 bases). The CDR3 consists of 15 residues. Trimming shortened V by 1 base and J by 3 bases, and 11 bases separated the two germline ends. CDR1 is SEHNR, CDR2 FQNEAQ, per germline (reference sequence). The CDR3 coding sequence is TGTGCCAGCAGCTTAGTGGCGGGGCTTACAGATACGCAGTATTTT. Its translation is CASSLVAGLTDTQYF.

The genes are TRBV5-6 and TRBJ1-1; D not resolved. Per germline, CDR1 SGHDT and CDR2 YYEEEE. The V gene lost 2 bases and the J gene lost 12 bases, with 20 bases spanning the gap. The CDR3 runs 14 residues. CDR3 protein: CASSFTEGRARTFF. CDR3 coding DNA: TGTGCCAGCAGCTTCACAGAGGGCCGGGCGCGGACTTTCTTT.

The gene calls are TRBV18 and TRBJ2-7; TRBD1 matches at 7 bases. Looked up from germline, CDR1 is KGHSH and CDR2 is LQKENI. The CDR3 runs to 15 residues. V lost 4 bases to trimming and J lost 0 bases; unmatched junction nucleotides: 6. The CDR3 loop is CASSRAGTDSYEQYF. The CDR3 region has the DNA TGTGCCAGCTCACGAGCCGGGACAGACTCCTACGAGCAGTACTTC.

This clone was seen a handful of times. The V gene is TRBV7-2, the J gene TRBJ2-1; 14 nucleotides agree with TRBD2. V gave up 5 bases and J gave up 0 bases; unmatched junction bases: 9. The CDR3 has 19 amino acids. Per the germline V gene, CDR1 is SGHTA and CDR2 is FQGNSA. The CDR3 sequence is CASSRGLAGGESSYNEQFF. In nucleotides, the CDR3 is TGTGCCAGCAGCCGTGGACTAGCGGGGGGTGAGAGCTCCTACAATGAGCAGTTCTTC.

The chain carries TRBV15 and TRBJ2-7; D is ambiguous. With 0 bases removed from V and 9 bases from J, the gap between germline ends came to 9 bases. The CDR3 sequence is 12 residues long. Germline lookup yields CDR1 LNHNV and CDR2 YYDKDF (reference sequence). CDR3 region: CATSRESAGQYF. The CDR3 bases are TGTGCCACCAGCAGAGAATCAGCAGGGCAGTACTTC.

The rearrangement links TRBV19 to TRBJ1-5, with TRBD1 matching over 10 bases. The junction had 11 bases not matched to a gene; V was cut back by 4 bases and J by 5 bases. The CDR3 length is 17 residues. CDR1 is LNHDA, CDR2 SQIVND, per germline (reference sequence). CDR3 sequence: CASSKREDRGLHQPQHF. The CDR3 DNA reads TGTGCCAGTAGTAAGAGGGAGGACAGGGGGTTACATCAGCCCCAGCATTTT.

A remark on this clone: Other DNA sequences within the sample encode an identical CDR3. The chain has TRBV19 and TRBJ1-5; no clear D gene. V lost 6 bases and J 0 bases, leaving 12 bases between the germline ends. The length of the CDR3 is 15 residues. Per the germline V gene, CDR1 is LNHDA and CDR2 is SQIVND (reference sequence). In nucleotides, the CDR3 is TGTGCCAGTAGCCCCTCGAGGGATAGCAATCAGCCCCAGCATTTT. It specifies CASSPSRDSNQPQHF.

The rearrangement joins TRBV30 to TRBJ2-5; 9 nucleotides line up with TRBD1. Near its end, the DNA agrees better with TRBJ2-7, so the J call may be wrong. The CDR3 spans 14 residues. Germline CDR1 and CDR2: GTSNPN and SVGIG (reference sequence). The DNA of the CDR3 is TGTGCCTGGAGTGTAACAGGGGGCTTTTACGAGCAGTACTTC. It yields the protein CAWSVTGGFYEQYF.

The chain recombines TRBV27 with TRBJ2-1; maybe TRBD1 (6 bases). Germline CDR1 MNHEY, CDR2 SMNVEV (reference sequence). Trimming cost V 8 bases and J 0 bases, with 14 bases left between them. The CDR3 contains 15 residues. The CDR3 reads CASGGQYSSYNEQFF. CDR3 bases: TGTGCCAGCGGCGGACAGTACAGCTCCTACAATGAGCAGTTCTTC.

The chain uses TRBV5-4 and TRBJ2-7, with unresolved D. This CDR3 contains 12 residues. Germline CDR1 and CDR2: SGHNT and YYREEE (reference sequence). V was pared by 2 bases and J by 3 bases, with 6 bases between. The CDR3: CASSLDNYEQYF. The DNA for the CDR3 is TGTGCCAGCAGCTTAGACAACTACGAGCAGTACTTC.

The chain joins TRBV7-2 to TRBJ2-5, with TRBD1 matching over 7 bases. From germline, CDR1 is SGHTA and CDR2 FQGNSA. J lost 9 bases, V lost 1 base, and 5 bases had no gene match. The CDR3 covers 13 residues. The CDR3 bases are TGTGCCAGCAGCTTAGACAGGGGATCGCCCCAGTACTTC. It is translated as CASSLDRGSPQYF.